This TCR beta chain stems from a study of early T cells in non-severe SARS-CoV-2 infection. TCRdb reprocessed the 5' RACE reads via MiXCR and lists one record per CDR3 protein. The data hold about 67,000 distinct CDR3 sequences, with roughly 10% observed a single time. Germline values: CDR1 SGDLS, CDR2 YYNGEE. V lost 1 base and J 0 bases, leaving 5 bases between the germline ends. The CDR3 loop spans 13 amino acids. Sequencing was carried out using whole blood. The chain employs TRBV9 and TRBJ2-7; D is unresolved. This TCR derives from an adult who was a healthcare worker with PCR-confirmed SARS-CoV-2 infection or an uninfected control (not recorded which). CDR3 sequence reads: CASSVLPSYEQYF. The CDR3 DNA reads as TGTGCCAGCAGCGTATTGCCCTCCTACGAGCAGTACTTC.